The 26 T cell receptor beta chains in this list originate from one sample, sequenced in a study of shared clonotypes between healthy human individuals (dated by TCRdb to 2020 to 2021). Library construction relied on the immunoSEQ multiplex PCR assay. TCRdb took this table from immuneACCESS and kept in-frame rearrangements with V and J called. Such tables lack part of the clones; where checked against another copy, unresolved V genes explain under half of the gap, and the rest is unexplained. The sample includes a few million clones, with 85% to 95% observed a single time. Jointly, the top ten make up about 0.41% of the sample. Sample: naive CD4+ T cells from PBMCs. Interpreted using the paper, the cell subset or site label stands for: CD45RA+ positively selected. The receptors here all came from a man aged 18 to 30 in good health. Some clones in this sample may be carry-over from other donors' samples.

This chain links TRBV27 with TRBJ2-3, with 10 bases fitting TRBD2. CDR1 is MNHEY, CDR2 SMNVEV, per germline (reference sequence). This CDR3 spans 16 amino acids. Trimming at V came to 5 bases and at J to 0 bases, leaving 5 bases not matched to a gene. DNA of the CDR3: TGTGCCAGCAGTAGCAGACTAGCGGGTAGCACAGATACGCAGTATTTT. Its translation is CASSSRLAGSTDTQYF.

V usage is TRBV19 and J usage is TRBJ2-7, with 8 bases that match TRBD1. The junction had 13 bases not matched to a gene; V was cut back by 6 bases and J by 6 bases. CDR3 length: 15 amino acids. Germline lookup yields CDR1 LNHDA and CDR2 SQIVND (reference sequence). The CDR3 DNA reads TGTGCCAGTAGGGTGACGTCAGGGGGCTTTGGCGAGCAGTACTTC. Translation: CASRVTSGGFGEQYF.

The chain is built from TRBV25-1 and TRBJ1-5; tentatively, D is TRBD1 (5 bases). The V end was cut by 7 bases, the J end by 6 bases, with 10 bases between. The germline gives CDR1 MGHDK, CDR2 SYGVNS. The CDR3 covers 12 residues. The CDR3 nucleotides read TGTGCCAGCATGGGGGTTGGTCAGCCCCAGCATTTT. Protein product: CASMGVGQPQHF.

The chain employs TRBV29-1 and TRBJ2-1; D ambiguous. The CDR3 runs to 12 residues. CDR1 SQVTM and CDR2 ANQGSEA come from the germline V gene. V lost 5 bases to trimming and J lost 7 bases, with 12 bases between them. In DNA, the CDR3 is TGCAGCGTTCGAATGAACTGGAATGAGCAGTTCTTC. This codes for CSVRMNWNEQFF.

The chain joins TRBV25-1 to TRBJ2-7; tentatively, D is TRBD2 (6 bases). The V gene's germline CDR1 is MGHDK and CDR2 SYGVNS. V was shortened by 4 bases and J by 3 bases, with 10 bases between the two germline ends. This CDR3 is 13 amino acids long. Here the CDR3 reads CASSAAGRYEQYF. For the CDR3, the DNA is TGTGCCAGCAGTGCCGCGGGACGCTACGAGCAGTACTTC.

This chain links TRBV6-1 with TRBJ2-5; D might be TRBD1 (5 bases). This CDR3 spans 14 amino acids. Trimming stripped 9 bases from V and 4 bases from J, with 18 bases between. CDR1 is MNHNS and CDR2 is SASEGT in the germline V gene. CDR3 protein: CASEAGSSIETQYF. In nucleotides, the CDR3 is TGTGCCAGTGAGGCAGGGTCATCGATAGAGACCCAGTACTTC.

This clone showed up just a few times. This chain uses TRBV25-1 with TRBJ1-1; 7 bases are shared with TRBD1. V was pared by 4 bases and J by 1 base, with 6 bases of the junction left unmatched. The CDR3 contains 15 residues. The germline gives CDR1 MGHDK, CDR2 SYGVNS. Written as DNA, the CDR3 is TGTGCCAGCAGTGGATTACACAGGGGGAACACTGAAGCTTTCTTT. It translates to CASSGLHRGNTEAFF.

Notes on this clone: This same CDR3 is encoded by further DNA sequences in the sample. This chain uses TRBV5-1 with TRBJ1-1, with unresolved D. CDR3 length: 13 residues. V was trimmed by 5 bases and J by 1 base, leaving 9 bases between them. Germline V gene data show CDR1 as SGHRS and CDR2 as YFSETQ. The CDR3 reads CASSLDPNTEAFF. The CDR3 DNA reads as TGCGCCAGCAGTCTGGATCCGAACACTGAAGCTTTCTTT.

V and J are TRBV19 and TRBJ1-2; 8 nucleotides align to TRBD1. The CDR3 spans 16 residues. Trimming at V came to 7 bases and at J to 3 bases, leaving 13 bases not matched to a gene. From germline, CDR1 is LNHDA and CDR2 SQIVND (reference sequence). The CDR3: CASTRTGTIVDYGYTF. The DNA for the CDR3 is TGTGCCAGTACCCGGACAGGGACGATCGTGGACTATGGCTACACCTTC. The variable domain in full, with the rest retrieved from reference TRBV19 and TRBJ1-2, is DGGITQSPKYLFRKEGQNVTLSCEQNLNHDAMYWYRQDPGQGLRLIYYSQIVNDFQKGDIAEGYSVSREKKESFPLTVTSAQKNPTAFYLCASTRTGTIVDYGYTFGSGTRLTVV.

The chain recombines TRBV5-1 with TRBJ2-7, with 8 nucleotides matching TRBD2. The CDR3 loop spans 17 amino acids. CDR1 and CDR2 (germline): SGHRS, YFSETQ. V was clipped by 5 bases and J by 0 bases; unmatched bases: 13. This CDR3 is CASSSRGGRPSSYEQYF. The CDR3 nucleotides read TGCGCCAGCAGTTCGAGGGGCGGGAGGCCCAGCTCCTACGAGCAGTACTTC.

The chain is built from TRBV27 and TRBJ2-7, with D possibly TRBD1 on 5 matching bases. Germline loops: CDR1 MNHEY, CDR2 SMNVEV (reference sequence). The CDR3 totals 15 residues. Trimming left V 9 bases short and J 0 bases short, with 18 bases between. In nucleotides, the CDR3 is TGTGCCAGTTATAAAGCCAGGGTTCTCTCCTACGAGCAGTACTTC. As protein: CASYKARVLSYEQYF.

V gene TRBV5-4 combines with J gene TRBJ2-1, with 9 bases lining up with TRBD2. With 4 bases clipped from V and 6 bases from J, the junction kept 8 bases outside the gene matches. Germline CDR1 and CDR2: SGHNT and YYREEE (reference sequence). There are 15 residues in the CDR3. The CDR3 DNA follows: TGTGCCAGCAGCCCCAGGGGTAGCGGGAGCAATGAGCAGTTCTTC. Protein sequence: CASSPRGSGSNEQFF.

This rearrangement joins TRBV7-9 to TRBJ1-1; D is uncertain. The V gene's germline CDR1 is SEHNR and CDR2 FQNEAQ (reference sequence). The CDR3 is 13 residues long. Trimming left V 0 bases short and J 6 bases short, with 8 bases between. This CDR3 reads CASSLAERAEAFF. CDR3 sequence (DNA): TGTGCCAGCAGCTTAGCTGAGAGGGCTGAAGCTTTCTTT.

This clone was counted a few times. The CDR3 region has the DNA TGTGCCTGGAGTTGGAAGGGAGCCCTCTCCTACGAGCAGTACTTC. Translation: CAWSWKGALSYEQYF. The rearrangement links TRBV30 to TRBJ2-7, with D possibly matching TRBD2 (5 bases). Trimming left V 2 bases short and J 0 bases short, with 14 bases between. CDR1 is GTSNPN and CDR2 is SVGIG in the germline V gene (reference sequence). CDR3 length equals 15 residues.

V usage is TRBV6-1 and J usage is TRBJ2-5; D remains ambiguous. V lost 4 bases, J lost 4 bases, and 13 bases lay in between. This CDR3 comprises 14 residues. Germline loops: CDR1 MNHNS, CDR2 SASEGT. The CDR3 reads CASSGHRQGETQYF. In nucleotides, the CDR3 is TGTGCCAGCAGTGGACACCGGCAAGGAGAGACCCAGTACTTC.

The chain recombines TRBV13 with TRBJ1-1; D gene unclear. Deletions cut 2 bases from V and 6 bases from J, with 13 bases between. Germline V gene data show CDR1 as PRHDT and CDR2 as FYEKMQ (reference sequence). This CDR3 contains 14 residues. In DNA, the CDR3 is TGTGCCAGCAGCTTACGGGTATCTAAGCCTGAAGCTTTCTTT. It translates to CASSLRVSKPEAFF.

This chain uses TRBV12-5 with TRBJ1-2; 9 bases match TRBD1. The germline V gene has CDR1 LGHNT and CDR2 FRNRAP. There are 15 residues in the CDR3. J was trimmed by 4 bases and V by 6 bases; bases with no gene match: 9. As DNA, the CDR3 is TGTGCTAGTGGAACGGGACAGGGCGGCTTCTATGGCTACACCTTC. Translation: CASGTGQGGFYGYTF.

The table lists this clone with a count of one. The rearrangement joins TRBV10-3 to TRBJ2-7, with 9 nucleotides matching TRBD1. Unmatched junction bases numbered 5, after V lost 6 bases and J lost 2 bases. The CDR3 loop spans 14 amino acids. Germline CDR1 reads ENHRY; CDR2 reads SYGVKD. This chain's CDR3 is CAIRPGQGAYEQYF. The CDR3 DNA is TGTGCCATCAGGCCGGGACAGGGTGCCTACGAGCAGTACTTC.

Details on this clone: The sample has other DNA sequences that encode this CDR3 too. The CDR3 DNA reads as TGCGCCAGCAGCTTGGGACAGGGGAGGTACGAGCAGTACTTC. Translation gives CASSLGQGRYEQYF. V usage is TRBV5-1 and J usage is TRBJ2-7; 8 bases are a match to TRBD1. CDR1 is SGHRS, CDR2 YFSETQ, per germline. This CDR3 has 14 residues. J lost 4 bases, V lost 0 bases, and 3 bases had no gene match. Drawing the rest from reference TRBV5-1 and TRBJ2-7, the complete variable domain is KAGVTQTPRYLIKTRGQQVTLSCSPISGHRSVSWYQQTPGQGLQFLFEYFSETQRNKGNFPGRFSGRQFSNSRSEMNVSTLELGDSALYLCASSLGQGRYEQYFGPGTRLTVT.

The chain joins TRBV6-1 to TRBJ2-1; D is unclear. Germline loops: CDR1 MNHNS, CDR2 SASEGT. The CDR3 contains 13 residues. Trimming cost V 7 bases and J 2 bases, with 9 bases left between them. CDR3 in amino acids: CASTELTYNEQFF. Written as DNA, the CDR3 is TGTGCCAGCACGGAACTGACCTACAATGAGCAGTTCTTC.

The chain carries TRBV28 and TRBJ2-1; 8 bases agree with TRBD2. Germline V CDR1 and CDR2: MDHEN, SYDVKM. The CDR3 is made up of 14 amino acids. Trimming at V came to 7 bases and at J to 2 bases, leaving 4 bases not matched to a gene. CDR3 sequence (DNA): TGTGCCAGCACCCAGCGGGAGACCTACAATGAGCAGTTCTTC. Translated, it gives CASTQRETYNEQFF.

This sequence joins TRBV5-1 and TRBJ2-1, with D perhaps matching TRBD2 (5 bases). Germline V lookup: CDR1 SGHRS, CDR2 YFSETQ. V lost 4 bases, J lost 0 bases, and 14 bases lay in between. CDR3 length: 16 amino acids. The CDR3 loop is CASSPEAGSSYNEQFF. The DNA for the CDR3 is TGCGCCAGCAGCCCGGAGGCAGGTAGCTCCTACAATGAGCAGTTCTTC.

V and J are TRBV6-5 and TRBJ2-5; D unclear. The V end lost 5 bases, the J end lost 2 bases, and 3 bases lay between the germline ends. Germline V gene lookup returns CDR1 MNHEY and CDR2 SVGAGI. The CDR3 length is 11 residues. This chain's CDR3 is CASSPQETQYF. CDR3 DNA sequence: TGTGCCAGCAGTCCTCAAGAGACCCAGTACTTC.

The chain carries TRBV4-2 and TRBJ2-1, with 10 bases matching TRBD2. Trimming took 1 base from V and 4 from J; bases not matched to a gene: 4. Per the germline V gene, CDR1 is LGHNA and CDR2 is YNFKEQ. This CDR3 is built from 16 residues. The DNA of the CDR3 is TGTGCCAGCAGCCAAGCGACTAGCGGGTATTACAATGAGCAGTTCTTC. It codes for CASSQATSGYYNEQFF.

V gene TRBV19 combines with J gene TRBJ1-4; D perhaps matches TRBD1 (5 bases). Germline assignment: CDR1 LNHDA and CDR2 SQIVND (reference sequence). V lost 5 bases and J lost 0, with 10 bases in between. The CDR3 extends over 15 amino acids. In DNA form, the CDR3 reads TGTGCCAGTAGTGACCAAGGGGCAACTAATGAAAAACTGTTTTTT. This encodes CASSDQGATNEKLFF.

The CDR3 nucleotides are TGCGCCAGCAGTCCCTCACGCCAGGGGAACTACCCTGAGCAGTTCTTC. It is translated as CASSPSRQGNYPEQFF. V is TRBV5-1 and J is TRBJ2-1; TRBD1 is a possible D gene (6 bases). Trimming left V 5 bases short and J 9 bases short, with 24 bases between. Germline CDR1 SGHRS, CDR2 YFSETQ. This CDR3 spans 16 amino acids.